One and the same sample provided the 32 T cell receptor beta chains below, sequenced in a study of shared clonotypes between healthy human individuals. Sequenced by immunoSEQ multiplex PCR; TCRdb stores in-frame clones only, minus some. This repertoire shows about 770,000 clones, roughly 72% found once; its top ten account for more than 1.5%. The sample consisted of memory CD4+ T cells sorted from blood. The subset denotes: CD45RA-negative fraction. The receptor source for this set is a woman younger than 45 in good health.

The chain combines TRBV10-3 with TRBJ2-1, with D possibly TRBD1 on 6 matching bases. The germline gives CDR1 ENHRY, CDR2 SYGVKD. The CDR3 runs 16 residues. V lost 10 bases and J 5 bases, leaving 24 bases between the germline ends. This chain's CDR3 is CATTSRVGSGDNEQFF. CDR3 sequence (DNA): TGTGCCACGACCTCGAGGGTGGGGTCAGGGGACAATGAGCAGTTCTTC.

The chain has TRBV29-1 and TRBJ2-5; 10 bases fit TRBD1. The CDR3 totals 14 residues. Germline CDR1 and CDR2: SQVTM and ANQGSEA. V shed 7 bases and J 5 bases; nucleotides not matched to a gene: 10. CDR3 DNA: TGCAGCGGATCCGACAGGGGGCTTGGGGAGACCCAGTACTTC. Its translation: CSGSDRGLGETQYF.

The chain links TRBV9 to TRBJ2-3, with D possibly being TRBD1 or TRBD2 (6 bases each). The CDR3 spans 17 residues. V was pared by 0 bases and J by 0 bases, with 14 bases between. Per germline, CDR1 SGDLS and CDR2 YYNGEE. The CDR3 loop is CASSVGGGLTSTDTQYF. CDR3 coding DNA: TGTGCCAGCAGCGTAGGAGGGGGACTCACTAGCACAGATACGCAGTATTTT.

This clone was detected a few times. This chain connects TRBV29-1 to TRBJ2-1; D possibly matches TRBD1 or TRBD2 (5 bases each). The V end was cut by 7 bases, the J end by 5 bases, with 18 bases between. The germline CDR1 and CDR2 sequences are SQVTM and ANQGSEA. The CDR3 has 14 amino acids. The CDR3: CSAKRGRNNNEQFF. In DNA, the CDR3 is TGCAGCGCTAAAAGGGGACGGAACAACAATGAGCAGTTCTTC.

This clone was observed a few times. The chain combines TRBV27 with TRBJ2-6, with D perhaps assigned TRBD1 or TRBD2 (5 bases each). V gave up 9 bases and J gave up 1 base, with 10 bases separating them. Germline values: CDR1 MNHEY, CDR2 SMNVEV (reference sequence). This CDR3 is built from 14 residues. CDR3 sequence (DNA): TGTGCCAGTAGGGACGTTTCTGGGGCCAACGTCCTGACTTTC. It is translated as CASRDVSGANVLTF.

The rearrangement joins TRBV5-1 to TRBJ2-2; 11 nucleotides line up with TRBD2. Germline V lookup: CDR1 SGHRS, CDR2 YFSETQ. V dropped 0 bases and J dropped 1; count of bases not matched to a gene: 2. CDR3 length: 17 amino acids. CDR3: CASSLGGTSGNTGELFF. The CDR3 DNA reads TGCGCCAGCAGCTTGGGTGGGACTAGCGGGAACACCGGGGAGCTGTTTTTT.

The chain uses TRBV15 and TRBJ2-3; D perhaps matches TRBD1 (5 bases). Looked up from germline, CDR1 is LNHNV and CDR2 is YYDKDF (reference sequence). The CDR3 contains 15 residues. Trimming took 2 bases from V and 2 from J, leaving 11 bases between them. The CDR3 loop is CATSRQGQATDTQYF. The CDR3, as DNA: TGTGCCACCAGCAGACAAGGACAAGCCACAGATACGCAGTATTTT. Drawing the rest from reference TRBV15 and TRBJ2-3, the complete variable domain is DAMVIQNPRYQVTQFGKPVTLSCSQTLNHNVMYWYQQKSSQAPKLLFHYYDKDFNNEADTPDNFQSRRPNTSFCFLDIRSPGLGDTAMYLCATSRQGQATDTQYFGPGTRLTVL.

V and J are TRBV30 and TRBJ1-1; D is uncertain. Trimming stripped 1 base from V and 4 bases from J, with 10 bases between. Germline V lookup: CDR1 GTSNPN, CDR2 SVGIG (reference sequence). The CDR3 has 13 amino acids. The CDR3 here is CAWSEAQSTEAFF. The CDR3 DNA reads as TGTGCCTGGAGTGAGGCTCAGTCCACTGAAGCTTTCTTT.

The chain carries TRBV4-1 and TRBJ1-4; TRBD1 might be the D (5 bases). The CDR3 spans 15 residues. CDR1 and CDR2 from the germline V gene are MGHRA and YSYEKL. V gave up 2 bases and J gave up 7 bases, with 14 bases separating them. This chain's CDR3 is CASSQIGTTGEKLFF. CDR3 nucleotide sequence: TGCGCCAGCAGCCAAATCGGGACGACGGGTGAAAAACTGTTTTTT.

This rearrangement joins TRBV29-1 to TRBJ2-3; TRBD2 matches at 7 bases. Trimming removed 7 bases from V and 4 bases from J; junction bases left unmatched: 5. Per germline, CDR1 SQVTM and CDR2 ANQGSEA. The CDR3 consists of 12 residues. DNA for the CDR3: TGCAGCGGGGAGACTAGCCCAGATACGCAGTATTTT. Amino acids: CSGETSPDTQYF.

The J gene is TRBJ2-7, the V gene TRBV18, with D maybe TRBD2 (5 bases). This CDR3 is built from 16 residues. Per the germline V gene, CDR1 is KGHSH and CDR2 is LQKENI. V gave up 3 bases and J gave up 7 bases, with 22 bases separating them. CDR3 residues: CASSPPSKTRGFEQYF. DNA of the CDR3: TGTGCCAGCTCACCCCCCTCGAAAACTAGAGGTTTTGAGCAGTACTTC.

The V and J genes are TRBV5-6 and TRBJ2-1, with 10 bases lining up with TRBD2. In germline, CDR1 is SGHDT, CDR2 YYEEEE. The V segment lost 3 bases and the J segment 3 bases; nucleotides outside the gene matches: 6. CDR3 length: 16 residues. The CDR3 DNA is TGTGCCAGCAGCTGGGGCCTAGCGGGGGACTACAATGAGCAGTTCTTC. The encoded protein is CASSWGLAGDYNEQFF.

This clone has just a few counts. This likely reflects a read error, since a far larger clone is one base away. Distinct nucleotide sequences in the sample also encode this CDR3. The chain has TRBV2 and TRBJ1-5; no clear D. Germline values: CDR1 SNHLY, CDR2 FYNNEI. The germline V and J ends were trimmed by 4 bases and 4 bases, with 5 bases remaining between them. This CDR3 contains 12 residues. CDR3 in amino acids: CASSGGNQPQHF. CDR3 in DNA: TGTGCCAGCAGTGGGGGAAATCAGCCCCAGCATTTT.

The chain uses TRBV19 and TRBJ2-1; 11 nucleotides match TRBD2. Per germline, CDR1 LNHDA and CDR2 SQIVND (reference sequence). The ends lost 6 bases at V and 5 bases at J; junction bases unmatched: 9. This CDR3 is built from 16 residues. CDR3 in DNA: TGTGCCAGTAGCACCGTACCGGGACTAGCGGACAATGAGCAGTTCTTC. Residues: CASSTVPGLADNEQFF.

This clone was counted a few times. This chain connects TRBV19 to TRBJ1-5; D is undetermined. CDR1 is LNHDA, CDR2 SQIVND, per germline (reference sequence). The CDR3 has 14 residues. Trimming shortened V by 5 bases and J by 2 bases, and 10 bases separated the two germline ends. The CDR3 sequence is CASSGGFGNQPQHF. CDR3 nucleotide sequence: TGTGCCAGTAGTGGAGGGTTTGGCAATCAGCCCCAGCATTTT.

The chain joins TRBV27 to TRBJ2-7, with 10 positions matching TRBD1. J gave up 4 bases and V 6 bases, and 9 bases lay outside the gene matches. The CDR3 runs 15 residues. The V gene's germline CDR1 is MNHEY and CDR2 SMNVEV (reference sequence). CDR3 loop: CASSLMGQGSYEQYF. Written as DNA, the CDR3 is TGTGCCAGCAGCCTCATGGGACAGGGGAGTTACGAGCAGTACTTC.

The gene calls are TRBV6-6 and TRBJ1-1, with 7 nucleotides matching TRBD1. The V gene end was trimmed by 4 bases and the J gene end by 5 bases; junction bases not matched to a gene: 7. Germline loops: CDR1 MNHNY, CDR2 SVGAGI (reference sequence). The CDR3 has 14 amino acids. CDR3 region: CASSSPTGRTEAFF. In DNA, the CDR3 is TGTGCCAGCAGTTCCCCGACAGGGCGGACTGAAGCTTTCTTT.

The chain links TRBV2 to TRBJ2-7; 13 nucleotides agree with TRBD2. Trimming cost V 11 bases and J 5 bases; bases outside gene matches: 6. The CDR3 sequence is 13 residues long. From germline, CDR1 is SNHLY and CDR2 FYNNEI. Here the CDR3 reads CACGLAGEDEQYF. The CDR3 bases are TGTGCCTGTGGACTAGCGGGAGAAGACGAGCAGTACTTC.

The rearrangement links TRBV5-4 to TRBJ1-2, with TRBD1 matching over 8 bases. J was trimmed by 8 bases and V by 4 bases; bases with no gene match: 7. Germline V lookup: CDR1 SGHNT, CDR2 YYREEE (reference sequence). CDR3 size: 13 residues. The CDR3 DNA reads as TGTGCCAGCAGCACCTGGACAGGGAACGGCTACACCTTC. It specifies CASSTWTGNGYTF.

This clone was seen a few times. Here the CDR3 reads CASSDHRGLNTEAFF. The CDR3 DNA follows: TGTGCCAGCAGTGACCACAGGGGATTGAACACTGAAGCTTTCTTT. The chain has TRBV6-1 and TRBJ1-1; 7 nucleotides align to TRBD1. CDR3 size: 15 residues. Germline CDR1 MNHNS, CDR2 SASEGT. V was pared by 3 bases and J by 0 bases, with 4 bases of the junction left unmatched.

V usage is TRBV10-3 and J usage is TRBJ2-5; TRBD2 agrees at 8 bases. Unmatched junction bases numbered 4, after V lost 6 bases and J lost 1 base. The CDR3 consists of 14 residues. Germline V gives CDR1 ENHRY, CDR2 SYGVKD. The CDR3 region is CAIRASGPQETQYF. The CDR3 DNA reads as TGTGCCATCAGAGCTAGCGGGCCCCAAGAGACCCAGTACTTC.

J is TRBJ2-1 and V is TRBV28; D is possibly TRBD2 (7 bases). Germline V CDR1 and CDR2: MDHEN, SYDVKM. This CDR3 has 15 amino acids. Between the trimmed V and J ends, which lost 3 bases and 8 bases, there was a span of 17 bases. The CDR3 DNA reads TGTGCCAGCAGTTTCATCGGGGGGCGACTGGATGAGCAGTTCTTC. Its translation is CASSFIGGRLDEQFF. Variable domain in full (rest from reference TRBV28 and TRBJ2-1): DVKVTQSSRYLVKRTGEKVFLECVQDMDHENMFWYRQDPGLGLRLIYFSYDVKMKEKGDIPEGYSVSREKKERFSLILESASTNQTSMYLCASSFIGGRLDEQFFGPGTRLTVL.

The rearrangement joins TRBV7-6 to TRBJ2-1; D is perhaps TRBD1 (6 bases). CDR3 length: 14 amino acids. V was cut by 3 bases and J by 6 bases, with 12 bases left in between. CDR1 is SGHVS and CDR2 is FNYEAQ in the germline V gene. The CDR3 region is CASSFRGRANEQFF. For the CDR3, the DNA is TGTGCCAGCAGCTTCAGGGGAAGGGCCAATGAGCAGTTCTTC.

This clone was seen only a few times. The sample carries other DNA sequences with the same CDR3. The chain couples TRBV6-5 to TRBJ1-1; 7 bases are a match to TRBD1. J lost 11 bases, V lost 8 bases, and 8 bases had no gene match. The CDR3 runs 11 residues. Per germline, CDR1 MNHEY and CDR2 SVGAGI. The CDR3 loop is CASRRQGRAFF. The CDR3 DNA reads as TGTGCCAGCCGCAGACAGGGAAGGGCTTTCTTT.

The V gene is TRBV7-2, the J gene TRBJ2-7; D not certain. This CDR3 has 14 amino acids. Trimming removed 1 base from V and 3 bases from J, with 10 bases in between. Looked up from germline, CDR1 is SGHTA and CDR2 is FQGNSA. For the CDR3, the DNA is TGTGCCAGCAGCTTAGTTTTTAGCAGCTACGAGCAGTACTTC. This sequence encodes CASSLVFSSYEQYF.

CDR3: CASSSDRGFMGNTEAFF. CDR3 nucleotides: TGTGCCAGCAGTTCGGACAGGGGTTTTATGGGGAACACTGAAGCTTTCTTT. V and J are TRBV28 and TRBJ1-1; 9 positions agree with TRBD1. CDR3 length: 17 amino acids. CDR1 MDHEN and CDR2 SYDVKM come from the germline V gene. J was trimmed by 1 base and V by 4 bases; bases with no gene match: 10.

The chain has TRBV9 and TRBJ1-1; D is undetermined. CDR1 and CDR2 (germline): SGDLS, YYNGEE. V was shortened by 0 bases and J by 11 bases, with 14 bases between the two germline ends. This CDR3 has 13 residues. CDR3 sequence (DNA): TGTGCCAGCAGCGTAGCTGAACGACGGGAGGCTTTCTTT. Its protein product is CASSVAERREAFF. The variable domain in full, completed from reference TRBV9 and TRBJ1-1, reads DSGVTQTPKHLITATGQRVTLRCSPRSGDLSVYWYQQSLDQGLQFLIQYYNGEERAKGNILERFSAQQFPDLHSELNLSSLELGDSALYFCASSVAERREAFFGQGTRLTVV.

The sample holds one count of this clone. This chain links TRBV6-1 with TRBJ2-4; D perhaps matches TRBD2 (5 bases). The length of the CDR3 is 16 residues. The V gene lost 4 bases and the J gene lost 0 bases, with 13 bases spanning the gap. Germline V gives CDR1 MNHNS, CDR2 SASEGT. In nucleotides, the CDR3 is TGTGCCAGCAGTGTTAGTGCGGCGGGAGCCAAAAACATTCAGTACTTC. Residues: CASSVSAAGAKNIQYF.

The chain combines TRBV4-1 with TRBJ1-5, with D perhaps matching TRBD1 (5 bases). V lost 2 bases and J 6 bases, leaving 20 bases between the germline ends. The CDR3 loop spans 17 amino acids. Germline V CDR1 and CDR2: MGHRA, YSYEKL. CDR3 loop: CASSQTEGLGVVQPQHF. As DNA, the CDR3 is TGCGCCAGCAGCCAAACGGAGGGCTTAGGGGTCGTTCAGCCCCAGCATTTT.

This clone showed up just a few times. J is TRBJ1-5 and V is TRBV27; maybe TRBD1 (5 bases). The germline gives CDR1 MNHEY, CDR2 SMNVEV (reference sequence). The CDR3 extends over 15 amino acids. Trimming pared 4 bases from V and 5 bases from J, leaving 15 bases between. CDR3 sequence (DNA): TGTGCCAGCAGTTCAAATCGGGACGGATATCAGCCCCAGCATTTT. The encoded protein is CASSSNRDGYQPQHF.

This clone has only one observation. The rearrangement uses TRBV5-1 and TRBJ2-1; possibly TRBD2 for D (6 bases). Deletions cut 2 bases from V and 3 bases from J, with 15 bases between. Germline values: CDR1 SGHRS, CDR2 YFSETQ. The CDR3 runs to 16 residues. This chain's CDR3 is CASSFSGRVGYNEQFF. The CDR3 nucleotides read TGCGCCAGCAGCTTTTCCGGGAGAGTCGGCTACAATGAGCAGTTCTTC.

This chain links TRBV7-2 with TRBJ2-3, with D possibly being TRBD2 (6 bases). Germline V gene lookup returns CDR1 SGHTA and CDR2 FQGNSA. The CDR3 is made up of 15 amino acids. V was clipped by 2 bases and J by 1 base, with 10 bases between them. CDR3 in amino acids: CASSLIAGRTDTQYF. CDR3 DNA: TGTGCCAGCAGCTTAATTGCGGGACGCACAGATACGCAGTATTTT. The whole variable domain, filled in from reference TRBV7-2 and TRBJ2-3, reads GAGVSQSPSNKVTEKGKDVELRCDPISGHTALYWYRQSLGQGLEFLIYFQGNSAPDKSGLPSDRFSAERTGGSVSTLTIQRTQQEDSAVYLCASSLIAGRTDTQYFGPGTRLTVL.